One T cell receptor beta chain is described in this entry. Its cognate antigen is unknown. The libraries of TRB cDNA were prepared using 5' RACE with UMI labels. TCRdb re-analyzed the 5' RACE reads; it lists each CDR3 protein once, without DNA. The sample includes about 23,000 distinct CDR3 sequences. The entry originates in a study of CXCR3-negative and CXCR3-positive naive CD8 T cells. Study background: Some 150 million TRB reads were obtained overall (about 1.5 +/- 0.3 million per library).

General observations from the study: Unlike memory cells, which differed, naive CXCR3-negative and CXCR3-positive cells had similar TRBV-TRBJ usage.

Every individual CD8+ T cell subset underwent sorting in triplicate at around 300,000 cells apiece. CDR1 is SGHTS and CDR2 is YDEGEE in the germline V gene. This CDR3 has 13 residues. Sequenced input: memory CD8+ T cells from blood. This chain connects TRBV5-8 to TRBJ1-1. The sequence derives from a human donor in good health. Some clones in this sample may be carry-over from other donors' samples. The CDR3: CAPSSGRNTEAFF.